The present entry profiles one T cell receptor beta chain with its context. What this receptor recognizes is not known. Base-call qualities are not available, and no considerably larger clone is one nucleotide away. This sample is part of a study of blood T cell repertoires in COVID-19 (dated by TCRdb to 2018 to 2021). Regarding the study in general: Samples from collaborators originated in the United States, Italy and Spain and spanned both the acute and convalescent phases of COVID-19. The material from the prospective study consisted of cDNA or gDNA derived from T cells, B-cell-depleted T cells, or PBMCs. Subjects who had been exposed to COVID-19, were actively infected with it, or had recovered from it provided the deeply sampled blood TCRbeta repertoires that made up the dataset. The repertoires were made available in a free public database intended to serve as a resource for research on the immune response to SARS-CoV-2. Samples were obtained from the ongoing ImmuneRACE study (first 160 participants) and from 1,200 or so subjects provided by 6 global collaborators. A de-identified subject ID, COVID-19 status, age in years and sex were almost always included in the sample metadata. Where available, HLA class I and class II types were obtained from metadata supplied by the sample provider rather than from assay-based typing. What the study reported, not specific to this receptor: The amount of clinical and demographic metadata varied by source and participant and was provided uncurated.

Whole blood was collected in K2EDTA tubes by collaborating institutions according to the institutions' own protocols. Collaborator samples were shipped for TCRbeta analysis as frozen whole blood, isolated PBMCs, or DNA extracted from either sample type. TCRbeta CDR3 regions were amplified from genomic DNA by means of the immunoSEQ Assay, a bias-controlled multiplex PCR. As for the original processing: The number of nucleated cells in each sample was estimated by amplification of reference gene primers within the assay. To quantify the absolute abundance of each unique TCRbeta CDR3 rearrangement, sequence reads were collapsed and filtered. For each sample, productive Simpson clonality was calculated by taking the square root of Simpson's diversity index across productive rearrangements. This is the immuneACCESS table as TCRdb keeps it, with only in-frame sequences that have V and J called. A part of the clones is gone; compared with another copy, unresolved V genes explain less than half, and the rest is unexplained. V, J and clone size reflect that table, while D and trimming were determined from the DNA. The table for this sample lists around 29,000 clones; around 74% of them were counted only once. Roughly 8.5% of the sample belongs to the ten largest clones.

The CDR3 spans 17 residues, from the cysteine through the phenylalanine. Just CDR3 DNA is preserved here, 51 bases in frame from base 1. The CDR1 and CDR2 encoded by the germline V gene are SGHRS and YFSETQ. Trimmed from V: 1 base; trimmed from J: 1 base; junction bases lacking a gene match: 5. The material sequenced was peripheral blood. Recombination connected TRBV5-1 to TRBJ2-1, with TRBD1 matching 10 junction bases. This receptor was identified in a woman between 65 and 79 years old with active or convalescent COVID-19. The CDR3 sequence is CASSLIGQGGSYNEQFF. The base sequence is TGCGCCAGCAGCTTGATAGGACAGGGGGGGTCCTACAATGAGCAGTTCTTC.